This TCR beta chain originates from a study of blood T cells in healthy people across ages. This clonotype was found once. Antigen unknown. Notes on the study in general: Among long-lived donors, naive CD4+ cells were more numerous and diversity higher than in aged donors. Donor CMV infection status was unknown, possibly confounding age-related changes in expanded clonotypes.

The germline V gene encodes CDR1 SNHLY and CDR2 FYNNEI. This CDR3 region has 15 residues. The V gene lost 5 bases and the J gene lost 6 bases, with 19 bases spanning the gap. Researchers report isolating at least 7 million PBMCs per sample. A J-beta primer mix and a sample-barcoded 5' primer were used in a second PCR of about 6 to 12 cycles. A single record per CDR3 protein comes from TCRdb applying MiXCR to the 5' RACE reads. The sample lists roughly 790,000 distinct CDR3 sequences; about 40% were seen once. The receptor was derived from an older woman in good health. Input material: blood. V usage is TRBV2 and J usage is TRBJ1-1, with D maybe TRBD1 (5 bases). This chain's CDR3 is CASSPTQGGLSEAFF. The CDR3 DNA sequence: TGTGCCAGCAGTCCGACCCAGGGCGGACTCTCTGAAGCTTTCTTT.